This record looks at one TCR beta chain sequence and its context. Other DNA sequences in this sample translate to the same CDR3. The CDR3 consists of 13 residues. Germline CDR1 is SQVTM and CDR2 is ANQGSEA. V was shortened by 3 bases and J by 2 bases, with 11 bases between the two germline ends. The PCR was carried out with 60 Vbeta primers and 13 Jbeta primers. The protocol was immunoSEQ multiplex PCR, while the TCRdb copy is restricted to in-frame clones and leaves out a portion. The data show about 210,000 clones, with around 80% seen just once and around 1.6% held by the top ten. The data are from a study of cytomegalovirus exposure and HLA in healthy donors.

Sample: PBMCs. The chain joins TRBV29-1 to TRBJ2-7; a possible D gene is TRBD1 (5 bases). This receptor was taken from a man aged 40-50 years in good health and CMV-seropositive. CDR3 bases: TGCAGCGTTGAGGGGCAGGGCACCTACGAGCAGTACTTC. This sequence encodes CSVEGQGTYEQYF.